Presented here are 28 T cell receptor beta chains from one specimen sequenced in a study of Ad26.COV2.S vaccination and SARS-CoV-2 variants. Treatment indicated: roughly 20 received Ad26.COV2.S at low or high dose, single or two shots; several received placebo; per-sample allocation not given. Samples analyzed were those drawn on day 63 after the first vaccine or placebo injection. TCRdb's copy holds only in-frame clones and misses some; the assay was immunoSEQ multiplex PCR. The sample shows about 350,000 clones, less than 90% of them seen only once. This material consisted of peripheral blood, taken in a trial of Ad26.COV2.S vaccine versus placebo. The receptors were sampled from a person aged 18 to 65 who received the Ad26.COV2.S COVID-19 vaccine or a placebo.

V usage is TRBV7-2 and J usage is TRBJ1-5; perhaps TRBD1 as D (6 bases). Germline V CDR1 and CDR2: SGHTA, FQGNSA. The CDR3 has 16 residues. The ends were cut back, 5 bases at V and 0 bases at J, with 14 bases in the middle. CDR3 sequence: CASSGYGQISNQPQHF. The CDR3 nucleotides read TGTGCCAGCAGCGGTTATGGACAGATTAGCAATCAGCCCCAGCATTTT.

The DNA of the CDR3 is TGTGCCAGCAGCCCTCCGAGCCGGCATAAGGAGACTGAAGCTTTCTTT. Its protein product is CASSPPSRHKETEAFF. This chain connects TRBV9 to TRBJ1-1; D is unresolved. Trimming removed 4 bases at V and 5 bases at J, with 21 bases between. Germline lookup yields CDR1 SGDLS and CDR2 YYNGEE. The CDR3 is 16 residues long.

The rearrangement uses TRBV28 and TRBJ2-2; unclear D gene. This CDR3 has 16 amino acids. Between the trimmed V and J ends, which lost 2 bases and 1 base, there was a span of 11 bases. CDR1 and CDR2 from the germline V gene are MDHEN and SYDVKM. The CDR3 DNA follows: TGTGCCAGCAGTTTAGCCTTCTTTGGGAACACCGGGGAGCTGTTTTTT. Its translation: CASSLAFFGNTGELFF.

The chain recombines TRBV5-1 with TRBJ1-1; possibly TRBD1 for D (6 bases). The CDR3 length is 14 residues. In germline, CDR1 is SGHRS, CDR2 YFSETQ. Trimming removed 6 bases at V and 0 bases at J, with 12 bases between. The CDR3 nucleotides are TGCGCCAGCACCTGGACAGCCATGAACACTGAAGCTTTCTTT. Protein: CASTWTAMNTEAFF.

The chain uses TRBV6-5 and TRBJ1-1, with D possibly matching TRBD1 (6 bases). Per germline, CDR1 MNHEY and CDR2 SVGAGI. Trimming left V 4 bases short and J 10 bases short, with 16 bases between. CDR3 length: 13 residues. CDR3 in DNA: TGTGCCAGCAGTTCTCTAGGGGGTGGGGGAGCTTTCTTT. Residues: CASSSLGGGGAFF.

V and J are TRBV11-2 and TRBJ2-1; 7 positions match TRBD1. The germline CDR1 and CDR2 sequences are SGHAT and FQNNGV. J lost 8 bases, V lost 0 bases, and 4 bases had no gene match. The CDR3 sequence is 14 residues long. This CDR3 reads CASSLEGGRDEQFF. For the CDR3, the DNA is TGTGCCAGCAGCTTAGAAGGGGGCCGGGATGAGCAGTTCTTC.

The CDR3 nucleotides are TGTGCCAGCAGCCCCCCTCGGCAGACTTCCTACGAGCAGTACTTC. It is translated as CASSPPRQTSYEQYF. V gene TRBV9 combines with J gene TRBJ2-7; D remains unclear. The CDR3 is 15 amino acids. Between the trimmed V and J ends, which lost 4 bases and 1 base, there was a span of 15 bases. Per germline, CDR1 SGDLS and CDR2 YYNGEE.

The chain has TRBV19 and TRBJ1-5; D may be TRBD1 (6 bases). The V end lost 5 bases, the J end lost 4 bases, and 12 bases lay between the germline ends. Germline CDR1 reads LNHDA; CDR2 reads SQIVND (reference sequence). CDR3 size: 14 residues. The CDR3 DNA sequence: TGTGCCAGTAGTGAACAGGGTGGGAATCAGCCCCAGCATTTT. This translates into CASSEQGGNQPQHF.

This clone was recorded once. The rearrangement joins TRBV28 to TRBJ2-5, with TRBD2 matching 8 bases. Germline CDR1 reads MDHEN; CDR2 reads SYDVKM. Germline trimming cut 5 bases from V and 2 bases from J; bases unmatched to any gene: 7. CDR3 length equals 15 residues. CDR3 loop: CASSLGLASQETQYF. The CDR3 DNA sequence: TGTGCCAGCAGTCTTGGACTAGCCTCACAAGAGACCCAGTACTTC.

This clone was counted between two and nine times. This sequence joins TRBV28 and TRBJ1-2; 7 bases match TRBD1. The CDR3 spans 13 residues. With V trimmed by 2 bases and J by 6 bases, 3 bases remained unmatched. The V gene's germline CDR1 is MDHEN and CDR2 SYDVKM. In DNA, the CDR3 is TGTGCCAGCAGTTTAAGAACAGGGGATGGCTACACCTTC. Its protein product is CASSLRTGDGYTF.

The V gene is TRBV5-6, the J gene TRBJ1-2; D is ambiguous. Trimming shortened V by 2 bases and J by 5 bases, and 7 bases separated the two germline ends. Per the germline V gene, CDR1 is SGHDT and CDR2 is YYEEEE. The CDR3 is 12 residues long. The CDR3 loop is CASSFGVYGYTF. DNA of the CDR3: TGTGCCAGCAGCTTTGGGGTGTATGGCTACACCTTC.

V gene TRBV28 combines with J gene TRBJ1-1; D gene unclear. V lost 4 bases to trimming and J lost 11 bases, with 14 bases between them. Germline V lookup: CDR1 MDHEN, CDR2 SYDVKM. The CDR3 runs 12 residues. DNA for the CDR3: TGTGCCAGCAGTTCAACCCACAGTGGCGCTTTCTTT. This gives the protein CASSSTHSGAFF.

The chain couples TRBV9 to TRBJ2-5, with 7 bases lining up with TRBD2. With 2 bases clipped from V and 5 bases from J, the junction kept 6 bases outside the gene matches. Looked up from germline, CDR1 is SGDLS and CDR2 is YYNGEE. This CDR3 is built from 14 residues. The CDR3 reads CASSVTPGGETQYF. CDR3 bases: TGTGCCAGCAGCGTCACCCCGGGAGGTGAGACCCAGTACTTC.

The gene calls are TRBV5-4 and TRBJ2-7; D is uncertain. Germline assignment: CDR1 SGHNT and CDR2 YYREEE (reference sequence). CDR3 length equals 11 residues. Trimming stripped 1 base from V and 6 bases from J, with 5 bases between. CDR3: CASSLNREQYF. CDR3 nucleotides: TGTGCCAGCAGCTTGAACCGCGAGCAGTACTTC.

A note on this clone: The same CDR3 arises from other DNA sequences in this sample as well. The chain is built from TRBV24-1 and TRBJ1-4; D unclear. V gave up 4 bases and J gave up 0 bases, with 5 bases separating them. The CDR3 has 14 amino acids. The germline V gene encodes CDR1 KGHDR and CDR2 SFDVKD. The CDR3 here is CATSEGATNEKLFF. As DNA, the CDR3 is TGTGCCACCAGTGAAGGCGCAACTAATGAAAAACTGTTTTTT.

The V call is TRBV27, the J call TRBJ2-7; D not resolved. Germline-derived CDR1 and CDR2 are MNHEY and SMNVEV (reference sequence). The CDR3 has 14 residues. V shed 6 bases and J shed 10 bases, with 22 bases lying between them. CDR3 residues: CASSPTAPTYGQYF. Written as DNA, the CDR3 is TGTGCCAGCAGCCCCACAGCTCCGACCTACGGCCAGTACTTC.

The chain carries TRBV28 and TRBJ2-5; 8 nucleotides agree with TRBD1. CDR3 length equals 14 residues. Germline values: CDR1 MDHEN, CDR2 SYDVKM. The V segment lost 6 bases and the J segment 5 bases; nucleotides outside the gene matches: 8. The CDR3 spells CASSRTGGGETQYF. The CDR3, as DNA: TGTGCCAGCAGCAGAACAGGGGGTGGGGAGACCCAGTACTTC.

This clone showed up just once. The genes are TRBV11-2 and TRBJ1-4; perhaps TRBD1 as D (5 bases). This CDR3 comprises 15 residues. Germline V gives CDR1 SGHAT, CDR2 FQNNGV. Trimming shortened V by 0 bases and J by 8 bases, and 13 bases separated the two germline ends. DNA of the CDR3: TGTGCCAGCAGCTTAGAGTTCAGGGTAGACGAAAAACTGTTTTTT. Translation: CASSLEFRVDEKLFF. Full variable domain (missing parts from reference TRBV11-2 and TRBJ1-4): EAGVAQSPRYKIIEKRQSVAFWCNPISGHATLYWYQQILGQGPKLLIQFQNNGVVDDSQLPKDRFSAERLKGVDSTLKIQPAKLEDSAVYLCASSLEFRVDEKLFFGSGTQLSVL.

Only a few counts were recorded for this clone. This sequence joins TRBV18 and TRBJ2-5; D may be TRBD2 (6 bases). The V end lost 6 bases, the J end lost 5 bases, and 10 bases lay between the germline ends. This CDR3 has 12 amino acids. CDR1 is KGHSH, CDR2 LQKENI, per germline. CDR3 DNA sequence: TGTGCCAGCTCGCGGGACCCGGAGACCCAGTACTTC. This codes for CASSRDPETQYF.

This clone has more than one count but fewer than ten. The chain recombines TRBV6-6 with TRBJ2-3; D is perhaps TRBD1 or TRBD2 (5 bases each). With 4 bases removed from V and 5 bases from J, the gap between germline ends came to 10 bases. This CDR3 has 13 amino acids. Germline V gives CDR1 MNHNY, CDR2 SVGAGI (reference sequence). The CDR3 is CASSFIGGDTQYF. The CDR3, as DNA: TGTGCCAGCAGTTTTATTGGGGGAGATACGCAGTATTTT.

CDR3: CASSHSGFSTDTQYF. DNA of the CDR3: TGCGCCAGCAGCCATTCAGGCTTTAGCACAGATACGCAGTATTTT. The rearrangement uses TRBV4-1 and TRBJ2-3, with D hard to call. This CDR3 is built from 15 residues. Germline CDR1 reads MGHRA; CDR2 reads YSYEKL. V was cut by 3 bases and J by 0 bases, with 10 bases left in between.

The CDR3 loop is CASLTGGTDTQYF. The CDR3 DNA sequence: TGTGCCAGCCTTACGGGGGGTACAGATACGCAGTATTTT. This chain connects TRBV30 to TRBJ2-3, with 7 bases matching TRBD2. CDR1 and CDR2 from the germline V gene are GTSNPN and SVGIG (reference sequence). This CDR3 is 13 amino acids long. Trimming took 8 bases from V and 3 from J; bases not matched to a gene: 8.

The rearrangement uses TRBV6-5 and TRBJ1-2, with 7 bases matching TRBD1. The trim removed 0 bases at V and 2 bases at J, leaving 6 bases unmatched. The CDR3 extends over 16 amino acids. Germline V gene lookup returns CDR1 MNHEY and CDR2 SVGAGI. CDR3 region: CASSYSHRGKNYGYTF. The CDR3 DNA sequence: TGTGCCAGCAGTTACTCCCACAGGGGAAAAAACTATGGCTACACCTTC.

V is TRBV6-5 and J is TRBJ2-3, with D maybe TRBD1 (6 bases). V gave up 5 bases and J gave up 7 bases, with 10 bases separating them. CDR3 length: 12 amino acids. Germline lookup yields CDR1 MNHEY and CDR2 SVGAGI. As DNA, the CDR3 is TGTGCCAGCAGTACGGACAGATATACGCAGTATTTT. This encodes CASSTDRYTQYF.

This chain connects TRBV28 to TRBJ1-3; D is undetermined. The CDR3 has 14 amino acids. CDR1 MDHEN and CDR2 SYDVKM come from the germline V gene. The V and J ends lost 5 bases and 4 bases respectively, with 12 bases between them. CDR3: CASSGLGSGNTIYF. Written as DNA, the CDR3 is TGTGCCAGCAGTGGGCTAGGCAGCGGAAACACCATATATTTT.

This chain connects TRBV5-1 to TRBJ2-2; no reliable D call. Trimming left V 3 bases short and J 4 bases short, with 13 bases between. There are 15 residues in the CDR3. Germline-derived CDR1 and CDR2 are SGHRS and YFSETQ. The CDR3 protein is CASSSSAQATGELFF. The CDR3 coding sequence is TGCGCCAGCAGCTCCTCTGCTCAGGCCACCGGGGAGCTGTTTTTT.

The J gene is TRBJ1-3, the V gene TRBV14; unclear D gene. V dropped 1 base and J dropped 2 bases, with 21 bases sitting between them. Germline CDR1 SGHDN, CDR2 FVKESK. The CDR3 length is 19 residues. CDR3 protein: CASSQVRLGYGPTGNTIYF. For the CDR3, the DNA is TGTGCCAGCAGCCAAGTCCGGTTGGGGTACGGCCCAACTGGAAACACCATATATTTT.

The chain employs TRBV14 and TRBJ2-3, with 7 bases matching TRBD1. This CDR3 has 16 residues. V lost 4 bases, J lost 5 bases, and 12 bases stayed unmatched. Germline-derived CDR1 and CDR2 are SGHDN and FVKESK. In nucleotides, the CDR3 is TGTGCCAGCAGCCTAGTACCAACAGGGGACGTAGATACGCAGTATTTT. This sequence encodes CASSLVPTGDVDTQYF.